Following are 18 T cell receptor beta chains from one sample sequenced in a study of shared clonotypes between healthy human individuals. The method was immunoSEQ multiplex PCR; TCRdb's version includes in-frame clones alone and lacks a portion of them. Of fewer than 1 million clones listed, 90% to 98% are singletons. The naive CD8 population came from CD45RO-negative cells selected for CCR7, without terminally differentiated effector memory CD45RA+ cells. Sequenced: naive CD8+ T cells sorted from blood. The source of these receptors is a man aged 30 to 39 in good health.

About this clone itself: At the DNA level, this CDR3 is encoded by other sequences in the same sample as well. The CDR3 spells CASSLSSYNEQFF. In DNA form, the CDR3 reads TGTGCCAGCAGCCTCAGCTCCTACAATGAGCAGTTCTTC. This chain uses TRBV7-9 with TRBJ2-1; D gene uncertain. V was cut by 5 bases and J by 0 bases, with 5 bases left in between. CDR1 SEHNR and CDR2 FQNEAQ come from the germline V gene (reference sequence). The CDR3 is 13 amino acids.

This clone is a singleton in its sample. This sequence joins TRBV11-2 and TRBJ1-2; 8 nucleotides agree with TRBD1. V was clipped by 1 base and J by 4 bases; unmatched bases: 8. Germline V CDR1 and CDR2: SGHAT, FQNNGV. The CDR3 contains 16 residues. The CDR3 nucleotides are TGTGCCAGCAGCTTAGCGATTGGGGGACAGGTCTATGGCTACACCTTC. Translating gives CASSLAIGGQVYGYTF.

Written as DNA, the CDR3 is TGTGCCACCAGCAGAGATCTGGGGGGGGGTCAAGAGACCCAGTACTTC. As protein: CATSRDLGGGQETQYF. V usage is TRBV15 and J usage is TRBJ2-5; 7 positions match TRBD2. V was pared by 0 bases and J by 2 bases, with 6 bases of the junction left unmatched. CDR1 and CDR2 from the germline V gene are LNHNV and YYDKDF (reference sequence). The CDR3 contains 16 residues. The entire variable domain, with the rest obtained from reference TRBV15 and TRBJ2-5, is as follows: DAMVIQNPRYQVTQFGKPVTLSCSQTLNHNVMYWYQQKSSQAPKLLFHYYDKDFNNEADTPDNFQSRRPNTSFCFLDIRSPGLGDTAMYLCATSRDLGGGQETQYFGPGTRLLVL.

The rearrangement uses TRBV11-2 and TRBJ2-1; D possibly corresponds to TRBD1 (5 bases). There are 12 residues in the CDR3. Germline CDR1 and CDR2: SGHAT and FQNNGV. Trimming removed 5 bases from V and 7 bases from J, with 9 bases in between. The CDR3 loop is CASSTGRNEQFF. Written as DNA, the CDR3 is TGTGCCAGCAGCACAGGAAGGAATGAGCAGTTCTTC.

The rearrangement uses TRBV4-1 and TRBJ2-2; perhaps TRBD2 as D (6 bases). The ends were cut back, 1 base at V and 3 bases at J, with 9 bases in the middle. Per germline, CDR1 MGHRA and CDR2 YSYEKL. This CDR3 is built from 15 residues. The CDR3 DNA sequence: TGCGCCAGCAGCCAAGTGGGGGGTGACACCGGGGAGCTGTTTTTT. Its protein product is CASSQVGGDTGELFF.

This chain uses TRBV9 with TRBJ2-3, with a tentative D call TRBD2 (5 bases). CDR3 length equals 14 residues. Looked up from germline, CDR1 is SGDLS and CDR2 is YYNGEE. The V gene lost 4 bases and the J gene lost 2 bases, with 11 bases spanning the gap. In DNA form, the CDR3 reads TGTGCCAGCAGCCCGACTACGTACACAGATACGCAGTATTTT. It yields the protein CASSPTTYTDTQYF. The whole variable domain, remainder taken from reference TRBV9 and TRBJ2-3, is DSGVTQTPKHLITATGQRVTLRCSPRSGDLSVYWYQQSLDQGLQFLIQYYNGEERAKGNILERFSAQQFPDLHSELNLSSLELGDSALYFCASSPTTYTDTQYFGPGTRLTVL.

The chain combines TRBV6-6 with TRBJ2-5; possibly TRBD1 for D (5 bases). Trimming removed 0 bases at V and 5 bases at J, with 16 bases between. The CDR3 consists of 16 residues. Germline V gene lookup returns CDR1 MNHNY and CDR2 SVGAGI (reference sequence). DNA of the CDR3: TGTGCCAGCAGTTACTCTGTGCCAGGGATGAGGGAGACCCAGTACTTC. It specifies CASSYSVPGMRETQYF.

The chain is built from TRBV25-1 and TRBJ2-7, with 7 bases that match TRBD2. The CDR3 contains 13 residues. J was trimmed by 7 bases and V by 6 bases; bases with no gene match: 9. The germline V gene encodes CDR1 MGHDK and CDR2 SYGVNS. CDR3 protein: CASSREEQMEQYF. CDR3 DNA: TGTGCCAGCAGCCGGGAGGAGCAAATGGAGCAGTACTTC.

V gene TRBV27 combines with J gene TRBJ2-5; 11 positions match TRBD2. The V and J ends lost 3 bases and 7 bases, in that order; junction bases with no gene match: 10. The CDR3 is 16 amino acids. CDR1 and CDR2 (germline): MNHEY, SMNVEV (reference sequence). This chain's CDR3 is CASSFETSGTLGTQYF. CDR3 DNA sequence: TGTGCCAGCAGTTTTGAGACTAGCGGGACACTGGGGACCCAGTACTTC.

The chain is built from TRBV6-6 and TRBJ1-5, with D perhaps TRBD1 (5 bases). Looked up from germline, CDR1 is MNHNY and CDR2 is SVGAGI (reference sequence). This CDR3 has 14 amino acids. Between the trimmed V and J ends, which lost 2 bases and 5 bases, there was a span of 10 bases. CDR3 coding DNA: TGTGCCAGCAGTTACGGGACGGCAGATCAGCCCCAGCATTTT. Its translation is CASSYGTADQPQHF.

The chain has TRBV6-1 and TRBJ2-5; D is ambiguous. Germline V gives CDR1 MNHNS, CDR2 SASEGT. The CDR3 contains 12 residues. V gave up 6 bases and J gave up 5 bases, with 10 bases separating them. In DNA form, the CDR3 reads TGTGCCAGCAGGGCATATATGGAGACCCAGTACTTC. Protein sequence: CASRAYMETQYF.

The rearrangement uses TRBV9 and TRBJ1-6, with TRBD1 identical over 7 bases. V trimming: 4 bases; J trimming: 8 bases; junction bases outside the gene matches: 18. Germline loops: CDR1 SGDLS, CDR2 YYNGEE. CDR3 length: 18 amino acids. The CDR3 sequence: CASSRDSGVSRKDSPLHF. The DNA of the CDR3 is TGTGCCAGCAGCCGGGACAGCGGCGTAAGCCGTAAGGATTCACCCCTCCACTTT.

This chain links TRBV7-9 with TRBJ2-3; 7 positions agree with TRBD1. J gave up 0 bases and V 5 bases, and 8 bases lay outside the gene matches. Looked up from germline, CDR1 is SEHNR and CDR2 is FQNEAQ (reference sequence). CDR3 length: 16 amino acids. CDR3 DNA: TGTGCCAGCAGCCCAAGACAGGGCGCTAGCACAGATACGCAGTATTTT. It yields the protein CASSPRQGASTDTQYF.

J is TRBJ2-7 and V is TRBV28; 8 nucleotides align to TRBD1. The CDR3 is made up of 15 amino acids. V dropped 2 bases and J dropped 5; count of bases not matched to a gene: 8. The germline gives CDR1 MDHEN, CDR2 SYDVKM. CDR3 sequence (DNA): TGTGCCAGCAGTTTACGGTCAGGGGGCTTCGACGAGCAGTACTTC. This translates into CASSLRSGGFDEQYF.

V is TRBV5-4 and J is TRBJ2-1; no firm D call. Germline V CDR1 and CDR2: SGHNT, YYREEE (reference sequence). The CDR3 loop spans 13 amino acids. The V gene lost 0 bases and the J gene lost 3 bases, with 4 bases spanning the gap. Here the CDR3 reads CASSLVSYNEQFF. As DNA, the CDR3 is TGTGCCAGCAGCTTGGTTAGCTACAATGAGCAGTTCTTC.

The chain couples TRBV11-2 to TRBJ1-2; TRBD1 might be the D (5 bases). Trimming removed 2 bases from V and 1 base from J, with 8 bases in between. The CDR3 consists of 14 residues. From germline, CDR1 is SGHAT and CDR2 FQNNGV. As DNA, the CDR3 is TGTGCCAGCAGCTTAACAGGTTATAACTATGGCTACACCTTC. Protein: CASSLTGYNYGYTF.

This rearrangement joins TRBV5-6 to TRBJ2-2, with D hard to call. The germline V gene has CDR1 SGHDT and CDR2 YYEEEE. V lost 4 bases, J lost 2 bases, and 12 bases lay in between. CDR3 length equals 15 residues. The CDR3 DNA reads TGTGCCAGCAGCCCAGATACTTATAACACCGGGGAGCTGTTTTTT. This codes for CASSPDTYNTGELFF.

CDR3 coding DNA: TGTGCCAGCTCACCGTGGAGGGACCAAGAGACCCAGTACTTC. It specifies CASSPWRDQETQYF. The J gene is TRBJ2-5, the V gene TRBV18, with D tentatively TRBD2 (6 bases). The CDR3 runs 14 residues. In germline, CDR1 is KGHSH, CDR2 LQKENI. Between the trimmed V and J ends, which lost 3 bases and 0 bases, there was a span of 8 bases.